The 15 T cell receptor beta chains listed next were all sequenced from one sample in a study of blood T cell repertoires in COVID-19. The assay was immunoSEQ multiplex PCR, and TCRdb's table has in-frame clones only and misses some. The data show about 86,000 clones, 75% to 90% seen once. The sequenced material came from peripheral blood. The receptors stem from an elderly woman with active or convalescent COVID-19.

The rearrangement joins TRBV10-3 to TRBJ2-7; 7 bases are shared with TRBD1. With V trimmed by 2 bases and J by 5 bases, 6 bases remained unmatched. CDR3 length: 14 residues. Looked up from germline, CDR1 is ENHRY and CDR2 is SYGVKD. The CDR3 nucleotides are TGTGCCATCAGTGAGAGGTTAACAGGGGACGAGCAGTACTTC. Translation gives CAISERLTGDEQYF.

The chain carries TRBV9 and TRBJ1-1; no definite D call. There are 15 residues in the CDR3. The germline V gene encodes CDR1 SGDLS and CDR2 YYNGEE. V shed 0 bases and J shed 8 bases, with 17 bases lying between them. Here the CDR3 reads CASSVGPRHPTEAFF. The CDR3 DNA is TGTGCCAGCAGCGTAGGGCCCAGACATCCTACCGAAGCTTTCTTT.

The chain joins TRBV5-6 to TRBJ2-1; 11 positions match TRBD2. The CDR3 spans 16 residues. V trimming: 4 bases; J trimming: 9 bases; junction bases outside the gene matches: 12. Germline V gene sequence: CDR1 SGHDT, CDR2 YYEEEE. CDR3 residues: CASSSGLAGRGGEQFF. CDR3 nucleotide sequence: TGTGCCAGCAGCAGCGGACTAGCGGGCCGTGGGGGTGAGCAGTTCTTC.

On this clone itself: Other DNA sequences within the sample encode an identical CDR3. The chain couples TRBV27 to TRBJ2-2; D ambiguous. The CDR3 covers 12 residues. Germline V CDR1 and CDR2: MNHEY, SMNVEV (reference sequence). The germline V and J ends were trimmed by 6 bases and 5 bases, with 7 bases remaining between them. The CDR3 bases are TGTGCCAGCAGCCCCCTTACCGGGGAGCTGTTTTTT. This translates into CASSPLTGELFF.

J is TRBJ2-1 and V is TRBV6-6; 9 nucleotides agree with TRBD1. There are 16 residues in the CDR3. Germline lookup yields CDR1 MNHNY and CDR2 SVGAGI (reference sequence). With 1 base clipped from V and 8 bases from J, the junction kept 9 bases outside the gene matches. The CDR3 DNA is TGTGCCAGCAGTTACTTCCTGGGACAGGGTGGATATGAGCAGTTCTTC. Translating it yields CASSYFLGQGGYEQFF.

The V gene is TRBV4-1, the J gene TRBJ1-2; 10 nucleotides align to TRBD1. The germline V gene encodes CDR1 MGHRA and CDR2 YSYEKL. CDR3 size: 14 residues. Unmatched junction bases numbered 2, after V lost 2 bases and J lost 5 bases. Here the CDR3 reads CASSQPDRGYGYTF. As DNA, the CDR3 is TGCGCCAGCAGCCAACCGGACAGGGGGTATGGCTACACCTTC.

Written as DNA, the CDR3 is TGTGCCAGCAGCCCAAATTACGGACTATCGAACACCGGGGAGCTGTTTTTT. This encodes CASSPNYGLSNTGELFF. The chain uses TRBV5-6 and TRBJ2-2; D may be TRBD2 (6 bases). The CDR3 loop spans 17 amino acids. V was pared by 4 bases and J by 0 bases, with 16 bases between. CDR1 is SGHDT and CDR2 is YYEEEE in the germline V gene. Full variable domain (missing parts from reference TRBV5-6 and TRBJ2-2): DAGVTQSPTHLIKTRGQQVTLRCSPKSGHDTVSWYQQALGQGPQFIFQYYEEEERQRGNFPDRFSGHQFPNYSSELNVNALLLGDSALYLCASSPNYGLSNTGELFFGEGSRLTVL.

This clone has just a few counts. This chain uses TRBV7-9 with TRBJ1-1; possible D gene TRBD1, 5 bases. Germline CDR1 and CDR2: SEHNR and FQNEAQ (reference sequence). This CDR3 is 14 amino acids long. V gave up 5 bases and J gave up 5 bases, with 15 bases separating them. The CDR3 coding sequence is TGTGCCAGCAGCCCAGGGACTGTTCCAACTGAAGCTTTCTTT. Translation gives CASSPGTVPTEAFF.

The table lists this clone with a count of one. This chain connects TRBV2 to TRBJ2-3; 9 bases fit TRBD1. The CDR3 loop spans 14 amino acids. J was trimmed by 3 bases and V by 5 bases; bases with no gene match: 3. Per the germline V gene, CDR1 is SNHLY and CDR2 is FYNNEI. CDR3: CASSLGQGTDTQYF. The CDR3 DNA sequence: TGTGCCAGCAGTTTAGGACAGGGGACAGATACGCAGTATTTT.

This clone was found once. The rearrangement links TRBV7-3 to TRBJ2-6; D possibly corresponds to TRBD1 (5 bases). V was cut by 3 bases and J by 0 bases, with 9 bases left in between. CDR1 and CDR2 from the germline V gene are SGHTA and FQGTGA. The CDR3 covers 16 residues. CDR3 sequence (DNA): TGTGCCAGCAGCTTTACAGGTGGCTCTGGGGCCAACGTCCTGACTTTC. This encodes CASSFTGGSGANVLTF.

CDR3: CASSPSLPAMNEQFF. The CDR3 DNA sequence: TGTGCCAGCAGCCCCAGCCTTCCAGCGATGAATGAGCAGTTCTTC. V gene TRBV6-6 combines with J gene TRBJ2-1; no clear D gene. Looked up from germline, CDR1 is MNHNY and CDR2 is SVGAGI (reference sequence). The V end was cut by 6 bases, the J end by 7 bases, with 19 bases between. This CDR3 has 15 amino acids.

J is TRBJ2-3 and V is TRBV5-1; 11 positions match TRBD2. CDR3 length: 17 amino acids. With V trimmed by 4 bases and J by 5 bases, 12 bases remained unmatched. CDR1 is SGHRS and CDR2 is YFSETQ in the germline V gene. CDR3 loop: CASSRRWGLADLDTQYF. In nucleotides, the CDR3 is TGCGCCAGCAGCAGAAGATGGGGACTAGCGGATTTAGATACGCAGTATTTT. Combining the CDR3 with reference TRBV5-1 and TRBJ2-3 gives the whole variable domain KAGVTQTPRYLIKTRGQQVTLSCSPISGHRSVSWYQQTPGQGLQFLFEYFSETQRNKGNFPGRFSGRQFSNSRSEMNVSTLELGDSALYLCASSRRWGLADLDTQYFGPGTRLTVL.

This clone showed up just a few times. The chain employs TRBV18 and TRBJ1-5; 7 nucleotides agree with TRBD1. The V segment lost 1 base and the J segment 5 bases; nucleotides outside the gene matches: 2. Germline V CDR1 and CDR2: KGHSH, LQKENI. The CDR3 consists of 14 residues. The CDR3 sequence: CASSPRQGDQPQHF. CDR3 bases: TGTGCCAGCTCACCACGGCAGGGGGATCAGCCCCAGCATTTT.

This clone was seen a handful of times. This sequence joins TRBV7-3 and TRBJ1-6, with 7 nucleotides matching TRBD1. The CDR3 runs to 20 residues. Germline loops: CDR1 SGHTA, CDR2 FQGTGA. Trimming cost V 5 bases and J 11 bases; bases outside gene matches: 27. CDR3 loop: CASSPLRDSLLGTLYAPLHF. In DNA, the CDR3 is TGTGCCAGCAGCCCACTCCGGGACAGCCTTTTAGGTACACTATATGCACCCCTCCACTTT. Based on the CDR3 plus reference TRBV7-3 and TRBJ1-6, the full variable domain is GAGVSQTPSNKVTEKGKYVELRCDPISGHTALYWYRQSLGQGPEFLIYFQGTGAADDSGLPNDRFFAVRPEGSVSTLKIQRTERGDSAVYLCASSPLRDSLLGTLYAPLHFGNGTRLTVT.

The chain employs TRBV6-5 and TRBJ1-1, with TRBD1 as a possible D gene (5 bases). Germline V gives CDR1 MNHEY, CDR2 SVGAGI. This CDR3 is built from 13 residues. V lost 2 bases to trimming and J lost 6 bases, with 10 bases between them. The CDR3 nucleotides read TGTGCCAGCAGTTACACGCCAGGGTCTGAAGCTTTCTTT. Translating it yields CASSYTPGSEAFF.